A single sample is the source of the 16 T cell receptor beta chains below, sequenced in a study of T cells after yellow fever vaccination. TCRdb re-called the 5' RACE reads through MiXCR, storing one row per CDR3 protein. In the table there are 620,000 or so distinct CDR3 sequences, about 17% of which are singletons. The source material was PBMCs, sampled 5 days after the first yellow fever vaccination. All receptors come from a man aged 18-30 years who received the YFV17D yellow fever vaccine.

This clonotype was counted between two and nine times. This sequence joins TRBV6-1 and TRBJ2-5, with 10 bases aligning to TRBD2. J lost 4 bases, V lost 7 bases, and 6 bases had no gene match. The CDR3 loop spans 14 amino acids. Germline values: CDR1 MNHNS, CDR2 SASEGT. CDR3 region: CASMRAGGSETQYF. The CDR3 DNA is TGTGCCAGCATGCGAGCGGGGGGGTCAGAGACCCAGTACTTC.

The V gene is TRBV30, the J gene TRBJ2-2; D remains ambiguous. This CDR3 has 12 amino acids. Germline CDR1 reads GTSNPN; CDR2 reads SVGIG (reference sequence). V was clipped by 5 bases and J by 6 bases, with 10 bases between them. The CDR3 DNA is TGTGCCTGGGTCGGGCAGGCCGGGGAGCTGTTTTTT. Protein: CAWVGQAGELFF.

The rearrangement links TRBV6-5 to TRBJ1-5; TRBD1 matches 7 bases. From germline, CDR1 is MNHEY and CDR2 SVGAGI. J was trimmed by 6 bases and V by 10 bases; bases with no gene match: 9. The CDR3 totals 13 residues. The CDR3 DNA reads as TGTGCCACCTCCGACAGGGACAGTCAGCCCCAGCATTTT. It encodes CATSDRDSQPQHF.

The chain is built from TRBV14 and TRBJ2-1; D is ambiguous. V lost 1 base, J lost 4 bases, and 8 bases lay in between. Germline V gives CDR1 SGHDN, CDR2 FVKESK. This CDR3 is built from 14 residues. CDR3 DNA: TGTGCCAGCAGCCAAGTCCCTTTATACAATGAGCAGTTCTTC. Translating it yields CASSQVPLYNEQFF.

The chain links TRBV6-5 to TRBJ2-3; 12 positions agree with TRBD1. The CDR3 extends over 18 amino acids. V shed 0 bases and J 1 base; nucleotides not matched to a gene: 5. CDR1 is MNHEY and CDR2 is SVGAGI in the germline V gene. CDR3 sequence (DNA): TGTGCCAGCAGTTACTCTTGGGACAGGGGGCAACGCACAGATACGCAGTATTTT. This translates into CASSYSWDRGQRTDTQYF.

This clonotype was picked up many times. This sequence joins TRBV12-3 or TRBV12-4 and TRBJ2-1; TRBD2 aligns across 7 bases. The CDR3 contains 14 residues. With V trimmed by 4 bases and J by 7 bases, 7 bases remained unmatched. The chain's CDR3 is CASSYRGERNEQFF. The CDR3 DNA is TGTGCCAGCAGTTACCGGGGGGAGAGGAATGAGCAGTTCTTC.

As DNA, the CDR3 is TGCGCCAGCAGCCAAAGCGCGTGGCGGGGGGGCCTTATGGATACGCAGTATTTT. It specifies CASSQSAWRGGLMDTQYF. The rearrangement links TRBV4-1 to TRBJ2-3; 9 bases are a match to TRBD2. CDR3 length equals 18 residues. The J segment lost 6 bases and the V segment lost 2 bases, leaving 15 bases of the junction unmatched. From germline, CDR1 is MGHRA and CDR2 YSYEKL.

The chain joins TRBV27 to TRBJ2-7, with 10 bases lining up with TRBD2. This CDR3 is built from 14 residues. The J segment lost 2 bases and the V segment lost 2 bases, leaving 0 bases of the junction unmatched. The germline V gene encodes CDR1 MNHEY and CDR2 SMNVEV (reference sequence). The CDR3 DNA is TGTGCCAGCAGTTTAACTAGCGGGGCCTACGAGCAGTACGTC. The encoded protein is CASSLTSGAYEQYV.

This clonotype was counted only a few times. V usage is TRBV2 and J usage is TRBJ1-1; weak D call: TRBD1 (5 bases). The CDR3 contains 13 residues. Trimming left V 7 bases short and J 4 bases short, with 13 bases between. CDR1 and CDR2 from the germline V gene are SNHLY and FYNNEI. The CDR3, as DNA: TGTGCCAGCACGGGCCCCGGGGCCACTGAAGCTTTCTTT. It encodes CASTGPGATEAFF.

This clonotype came up a few times. CDR3 amino acids: CASSVQQGSGEQYF. The CDR3 nucleotides are TGTGCCAGCAGTGTACAACAGGGGAGTGGCGAGCAGTACTTC. The rearrangement joins TRBV6-1 to TRBJ2-7; 7 positions match TRBD1. Trimming took 4 bases from V and 6 from J; bases not matched to a gene: 9. Per germline, CDR1 MNHNS and CDR2 SASEGT. This CDR3 spans 14 amino acids.

This clonotype was observed a few times. The chain uses TRBV7-8 and TRBJ2-2; 7 bases align to TRBD2. The junction had 5 bases not matched to a gene; V was cut back by 3 bases and J by 7 bases. The CDR3 length is 14 residues. The V gene's germline CDR1 is SGHVS and CDR2 FQNEAQ. CDR3 loop: CASSLGGTGGELFF. CDR3 sequence (DNA): TGTGCCAGCAGCTTGGGAGGGACTGGCGGGGAGCTGTTTTTT. Supplemented by reference TRBV7-8 and TRBJ2-2, the full variable domain reads GAGVSQSPRYKVAKRGQDVALRCDPISGHVSLFWYQQALGQGPEFLTYFQNEAQLDKSGLPSDRFFAERPEGSVSTLKIQRTQQEDSAVYLCASSLGGTGGELFFGEGSRLTVL.

The rearrangement uses TRBV5-1 and TRBJ1-2, with TRBD1 matching over 9 bases. Germline V gives CDR1 SGHRS, CDR2 YFSETQ. V gave up 4 bases and J gave up 11 bases; unmatched junction bases: 9. CDR3 length equals 13 residues. CDR3 DNA: TGCGCCAGCAGCATGGACAGGGGATCAGGGTACACCTTC. Residues: CASSMDRGSGYTF.

V is TRBV6-4 and J is TRBJ2-1, with 7 bases that match TRBD2. This CDR3 region has 13 residues. The J segment lost 6 bases and the V segment lost 3 bases, leaving 2 bases of the junction unmatched. Germline CDR1 reads MRHNA; CDR2 reads SNTAGT. CDR3 loop: CASSETSLNEQFF. The CDR3 region has the DNA TGTGCCAGCAGTGAGACTAGCCTCAATGAGCAGTTCTTC.

This clonotype was found a few times. The chain is built from TRBV6-1 and TRBJ2-7, with 7 bases matching TRBD2. The CDR3 covers 13 residues. Germline CDR1 and CDR2: MNHNS and SASEGT. The V gene end was trimmed by 8 bases and the J gene end by 2 bases; junction bases not matched to a gene: 6. The CDR3 spells CASQRGGAYEQYF. The DNA of the CDR3 is TGTGCCAGCCAGAGGGGAGGGGCCTACGAGCAGTACTTC.

This clonotype was recorded a few times. The J gene is TRBJ2-7, the V gene TRBV3-1, with TRBD2 as a possible D gene (6 bases). CDR3 length: 14 amino acids. V was cut by 1 base and J by 6 bases, with 13 bases left in between. CDR1 is LGHDT and CDR2 is YNNKEL in the germline V gene (reference sequence). CDR3 sequence (DNA): TGTGCCAGCAGCCAAGTCCGGGGGTTATCCGAGCAGTACTTC. Its translation is CASSQVRGLSEQYF.

The chain recombines TRBV6-1 with TRBJ1-4, with a weak D call TRBD1 (5 bases). Trimming stripped 8 bases from V and 3 bases from J, with 16 bases between. The germline V gene encodes CDR1 MNHNS and CDR2 SASEGT. This CDR3 is built from 15 residues. The CDR3 nucleotides read TGTGCCAGCTACGAGCAGGGTTTGGCTAATGAAAAACTGTTTTTT. Its protein product is CASYEQGLANEKLFF.